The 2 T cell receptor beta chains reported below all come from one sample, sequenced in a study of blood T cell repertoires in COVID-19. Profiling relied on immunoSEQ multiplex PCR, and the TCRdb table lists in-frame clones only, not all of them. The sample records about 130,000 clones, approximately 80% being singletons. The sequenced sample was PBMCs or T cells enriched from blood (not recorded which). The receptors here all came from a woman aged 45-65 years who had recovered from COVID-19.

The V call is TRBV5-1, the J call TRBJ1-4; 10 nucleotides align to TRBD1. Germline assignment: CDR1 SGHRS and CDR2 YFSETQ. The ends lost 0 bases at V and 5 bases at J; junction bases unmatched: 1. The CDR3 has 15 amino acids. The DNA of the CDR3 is TGCGCCAGCAGCTTGGCGGGACAGGGGAATGAAAAACTGTTTTTT. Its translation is CASSLAGQGNEKLFF. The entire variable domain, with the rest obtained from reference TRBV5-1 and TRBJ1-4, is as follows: KAGVTQTPRYLIKTRGQQVTLSCSPISGHRSVSWYQQTPGQGLQFLFEYFSETQRNKGNFPGRFSGRQFSNSRSEMNVSTLELGDSALYLCASSLAGQGNEKLFFGSGTQLSVL.

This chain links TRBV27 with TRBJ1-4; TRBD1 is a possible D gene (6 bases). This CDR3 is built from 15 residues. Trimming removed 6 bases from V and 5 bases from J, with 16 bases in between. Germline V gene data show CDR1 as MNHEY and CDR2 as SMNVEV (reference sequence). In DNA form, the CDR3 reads TGTGCCAGCAGGAAAGAGGGACATCTAAATGAAAAACTGTTTTTT. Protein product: CASRKEGHLNEKLFF.